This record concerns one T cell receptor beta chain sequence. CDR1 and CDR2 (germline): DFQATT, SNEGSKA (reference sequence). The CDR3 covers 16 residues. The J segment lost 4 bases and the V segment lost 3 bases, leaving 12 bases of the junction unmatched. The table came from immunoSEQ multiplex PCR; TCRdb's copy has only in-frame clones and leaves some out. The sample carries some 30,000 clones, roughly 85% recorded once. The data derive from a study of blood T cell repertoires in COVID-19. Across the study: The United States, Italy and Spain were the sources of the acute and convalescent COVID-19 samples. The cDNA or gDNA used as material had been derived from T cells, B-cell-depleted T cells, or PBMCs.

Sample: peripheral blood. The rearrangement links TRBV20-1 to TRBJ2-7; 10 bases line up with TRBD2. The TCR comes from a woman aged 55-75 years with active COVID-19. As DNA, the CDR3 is TGCAGTGCTAGTGATTTGGAACTAGCGGGGCCTTACGAGCAGTACTTC. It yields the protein CSASDLELAGPYEQYF.